A single T cell receptor (beta chain) is shown here with its context. What this receptor recognizes is not known. Base qualities were left out, and no much larger clone turns up one base away. This entry comes from a study of blood T cell repertoires in COVID-19 (dated by TCRdb to 2018 to 2020). Concerning the study at large: The collaborator samples originated in the United States, Italy and Spain and spanned the acute and convalescent phases of COVID-19. Where available, HLA class I and class II types were taken from metadata supplied by the sample provider and were not determined by assay-based typing. The material from the prospective study consisted of cDNA or gDNA derived from T cells, B-cell-depleted T cells, or PBMCs. The repertoires were made available in a free public database intended to serve as a resource for research on the immune response to SARS-CoV-2. Deeply sampled blood TCRbeta repertoires from subjects exposed to, actively infected with, or recovered from COVID-19 were included in the dataset. Nearly every sample came with metadata listing a de-identified subject ID, COVID-19 status, age in years and sex. The samples were drawn from two sources: the first 160 participants of the ongoing ImmuneRACE study, and some 1,300 subjects contributed by 6 global collaborators. Overall results and qualifications from the work: How much clinical and demographic metadata was included differed by source and by participant, and the metadata was provided uncurated.

The collaborating institutions used their own protocols to collect whole blood in K2EDTA tubes. For TCRbeta analysis, collaborators shipped samples as frozen whole blood, isolated PBMCs, or DNA extracted from either of those sample types. The CDR3 goes from the cysteine to the phenylalanine over 16 residues. Solely the CDR3 DNA is kept, with 48 bases framed from the first base. Unmatched junction bases come to 8, with V trimmed by 1 base and J by 6 bases. CDR1 and CDR2 are read off the germline V gene as SGDLS and YYNGEE. The immunoSEQ Assay, a bias-controlled multiplex PCR, was used to amplify TCRbeta CDR3 regions from genomic DNA. Under the source paper's analysis protocol: Nucleated cell counts per sample were estimated from amplification of reference gene primers within the assay. Sequence reads were collapsed and filtered to measure the absolute abundance of every unique TCRbeta CDR3 rearrangement. For each sample, productive Simpson clonality was calculated by taking the square root of Simpson's diversity index across productive rearrangements. The table was pulled from immuneACCESS by TCRdb, which kept in-frame rearrangements only. Such tables lose some clones; where checked, under half of the loss comes from unresolved V genes, and the rest has no known cause. The DNA was the basis for D and trimming; V, J and clone size are from that table. Counted in this sample were a few hundred thousand clones; about 84% of them appeared once. Approximately 1.5% of the sample is held by the ten biggest clonotypes.

The chain is encoded by TRBV9 joined to TRBJ2-1; TRBD2 matches 9 bases in the middle. This clonotype originated in a woman between 45 and 65 years old with acute or convalescent COVID-19. What was sequenced was peripheral blood. The CDR3 region has the sequence CASSVSLAGAGNEQFF. The sequenced DNA is TGTGCCAGCAGCGTAAGTTTAGCGGGAGCGGGCAATGAGCAGTTCTTC.